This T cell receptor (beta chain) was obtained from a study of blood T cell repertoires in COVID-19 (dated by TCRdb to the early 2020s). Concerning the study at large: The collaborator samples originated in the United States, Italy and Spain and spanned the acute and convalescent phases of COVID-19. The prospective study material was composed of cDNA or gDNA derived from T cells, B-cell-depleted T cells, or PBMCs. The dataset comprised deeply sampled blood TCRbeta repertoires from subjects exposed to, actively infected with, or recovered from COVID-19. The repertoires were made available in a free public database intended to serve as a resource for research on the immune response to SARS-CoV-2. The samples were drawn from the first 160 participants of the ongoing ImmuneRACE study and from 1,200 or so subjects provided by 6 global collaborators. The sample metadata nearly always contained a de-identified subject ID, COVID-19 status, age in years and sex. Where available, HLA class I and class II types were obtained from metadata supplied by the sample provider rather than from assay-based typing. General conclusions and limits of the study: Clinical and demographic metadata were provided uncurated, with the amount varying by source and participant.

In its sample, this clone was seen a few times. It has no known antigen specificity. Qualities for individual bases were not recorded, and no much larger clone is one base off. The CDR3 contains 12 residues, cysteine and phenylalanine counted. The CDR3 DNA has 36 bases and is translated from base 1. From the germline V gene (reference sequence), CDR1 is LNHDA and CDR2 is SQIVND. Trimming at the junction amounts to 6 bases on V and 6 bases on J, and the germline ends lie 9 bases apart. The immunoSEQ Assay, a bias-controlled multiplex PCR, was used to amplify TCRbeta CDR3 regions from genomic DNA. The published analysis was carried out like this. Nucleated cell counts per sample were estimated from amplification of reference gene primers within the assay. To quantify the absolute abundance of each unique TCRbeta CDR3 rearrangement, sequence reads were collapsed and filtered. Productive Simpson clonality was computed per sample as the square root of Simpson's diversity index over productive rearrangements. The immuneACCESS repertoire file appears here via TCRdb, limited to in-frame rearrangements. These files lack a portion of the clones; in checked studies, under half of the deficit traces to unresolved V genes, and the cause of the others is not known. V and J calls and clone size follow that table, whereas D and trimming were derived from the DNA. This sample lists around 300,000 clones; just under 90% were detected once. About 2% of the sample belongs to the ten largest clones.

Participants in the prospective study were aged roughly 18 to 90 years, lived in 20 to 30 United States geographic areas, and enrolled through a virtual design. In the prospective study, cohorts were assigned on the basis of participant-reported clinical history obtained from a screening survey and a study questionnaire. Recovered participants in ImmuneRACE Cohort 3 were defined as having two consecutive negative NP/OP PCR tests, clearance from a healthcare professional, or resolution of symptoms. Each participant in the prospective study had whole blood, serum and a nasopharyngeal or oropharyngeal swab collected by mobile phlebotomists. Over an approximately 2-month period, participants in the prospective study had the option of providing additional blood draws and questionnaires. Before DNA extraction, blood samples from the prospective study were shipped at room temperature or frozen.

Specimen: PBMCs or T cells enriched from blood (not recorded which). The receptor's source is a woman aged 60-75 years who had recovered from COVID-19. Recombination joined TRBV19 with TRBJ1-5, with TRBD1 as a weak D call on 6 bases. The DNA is TGTGCCAGTAGCTTCAGGGGTCAGCCCCAGCATTTT. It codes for CASSFRGQPQHF.